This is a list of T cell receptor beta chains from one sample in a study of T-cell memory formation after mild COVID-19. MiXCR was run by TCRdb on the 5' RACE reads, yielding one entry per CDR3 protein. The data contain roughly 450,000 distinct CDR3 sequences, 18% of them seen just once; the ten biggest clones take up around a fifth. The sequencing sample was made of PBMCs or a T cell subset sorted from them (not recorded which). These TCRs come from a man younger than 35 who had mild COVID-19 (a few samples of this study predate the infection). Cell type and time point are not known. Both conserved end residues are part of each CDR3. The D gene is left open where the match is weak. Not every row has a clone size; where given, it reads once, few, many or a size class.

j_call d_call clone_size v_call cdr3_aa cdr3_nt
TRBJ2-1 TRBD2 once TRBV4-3 CASSQERTGGLGEQFF TGCGCCAGCAGCCAAGAGAGAACGGGAGGGTTGGGTGAGCAGTTCTTC
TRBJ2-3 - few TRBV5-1 CASSSGGDDTQYF TGCGCCAGCAGCTCTGGAGGGGACGATACGCAGTATTTT
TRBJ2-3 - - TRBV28 CASSPPEQFDTQYF TGTGCCAGCAGTCCCCCCGAGCAGTTTGATACGCAGTATTTT
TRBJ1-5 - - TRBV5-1 CASRAINQPQHF TGCGCCAGCCGCGCGATTAATCAGCCCCAGCATTTT
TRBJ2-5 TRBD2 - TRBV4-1 CASSQKGLAVETQYF TGCGCCAGCAGCCAGAAAGGACTAGCAGTGGAGACCCAGTACTTC
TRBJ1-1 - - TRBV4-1 CASLAGGATEAFF TGCGCCAGCCTGGCGGGGGGCGCAACTGAAGCTTTCTTT
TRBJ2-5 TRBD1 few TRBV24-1 CATSDGTGWETQYF TGTGCCACCAGTGATGGGACAGGGTGGGAGACCCAGTACTTC
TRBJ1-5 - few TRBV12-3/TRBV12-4 CASSKSNQPQHF TGTGCCAGCAGTAAGAGCAATCAGCCCCAGCATTTT
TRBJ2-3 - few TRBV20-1 CSARDLRVASSQYF TGCAGTGCTAGAGATCTGAGGGTAGCTAGCAGTCAGTATTTT
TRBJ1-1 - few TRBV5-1 CASSLNVGGGTEAFF TGCGCCAGCAGCTTGAACGTTGGAGGTGGCACTGAAGCTTTCTTT
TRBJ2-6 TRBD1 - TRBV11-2 CASSFPGGTGANVLTF TGTGCCAGCAGCTTCCCAGGGGGAACTGGGGCCAACGTCCTGACTTTC
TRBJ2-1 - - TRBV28 CASSARMTDQQFF TGTGCCAGCAGTGCCCGTATGACGGACCAGCAGTTCTTC
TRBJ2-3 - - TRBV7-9 CASSGQYTDTQYF TGTGCCAGCAGCGGACAATACACAGATACGCAGTATTTT
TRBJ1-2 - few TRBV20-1 CSATENTATIYGYTF TGCAGTGCAACAGAGAATACAGCAACTATCTATGGCTACACCTTC
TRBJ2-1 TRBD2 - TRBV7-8 CASSEGRAGGVLEQFF TGTGCCAGCAGCGAAGGTCGAGCGGGGGGGGTCCTGGAGCAGTTCTTC
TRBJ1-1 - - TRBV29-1 CSVVGERNAFF TGCAGCGTTGTCGGGGAACGGAATGCTTTCTTT
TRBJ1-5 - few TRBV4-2 CASSPAGVDNQPQHF TGTGCCAGCAGCCCCGCCGGGGTAGACAATCAGCCCCAGCATTTT
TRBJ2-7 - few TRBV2 CASSEMGSSAYEQYF TGTGCCAGCAGTGAGATGGGCTCGTCGGCGTACGAGCAGTACTTC
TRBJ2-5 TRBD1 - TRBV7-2 CASSLSGTGVGTQYF TGTGCCAGCAGCTTATCCGGGACAGGAGTTGGAACCCAGTACTTC
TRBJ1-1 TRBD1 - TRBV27 CASRPQTGGVTEAFF TGTGCCAGCAGGCCTCAGACAGGGGGGGTCACTGAAGCTTTCTTT
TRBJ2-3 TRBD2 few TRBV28 CAAAGNTDTQYF TGTGCCGCAGCGGGGAACACAGATACGCAGTATTTT
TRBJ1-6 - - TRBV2 CASSTGAGGNSPLHF TGTGCCAGCAGCACCGGGGCCGGGGGTAATTCACCCCTCCACTTT
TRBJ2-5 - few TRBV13 CASSRDGKETQYF TGTGCCAGCAGCCGGGACGGTAAAGAGACCCAGTACTTC
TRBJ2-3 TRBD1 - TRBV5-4 CASSFGTGPDTQYF TGTGCCAGCAGCTTCGGGACAGGCCCAGATACGCAGTATTTT
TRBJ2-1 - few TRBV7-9 CASSFLEPKSYNEQFF TGTGCCAGCAGCTTTCTCGAGCCCAAGTCATACAATGAGCAGTTCTTC
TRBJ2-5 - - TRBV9 CASSVFGRIQETQYF TGTGCCAGCAGCGTCTTTGGACGGATACAAGAGACCCAGTACTTC
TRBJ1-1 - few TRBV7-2 CASSRIWGGGNTEAFF TGTGCCAGCAGCCGGATATGGGGTGGGGGGAACACTGAAGCTTTCTTT
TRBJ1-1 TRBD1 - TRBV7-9 CASSRQGLNTEAFF TGTGCCAGCAGTCGACAGGGACTGAACACTGAAGCTTTCTTT
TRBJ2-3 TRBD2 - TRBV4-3 CASSQDWPERGLNTDTQYF TGCGCCAGCAGCCAAGATTGGCCCGAGCGGGGGCTGAACACAGATACGCAGTATTTT
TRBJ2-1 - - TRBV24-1 CATSDGGLSYNEQFF TGTGCCACCAGTGACGGGGGGCTCTCCTACAATGAGCAGTTCTTC
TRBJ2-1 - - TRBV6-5 CASSYSRGGQQFF TGTGCCAGCAGTTATTCGCGAGGGGGACAGCAGTTCTTC
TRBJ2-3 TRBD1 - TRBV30 CAWSVNAWDRKTDTQYF TGTGCCTGGAGTGTTAATGCCTGGGACAGGAAAACAGATACGCAGTATTTT
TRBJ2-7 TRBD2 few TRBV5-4 CASSGLAGSSWEQYF TGTGCCAGCAGCGGACTAGCGGGATCTTCATGGGAGCAGTACTTC
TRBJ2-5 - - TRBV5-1 CASSLLTGTQSGAQYF TGCGCCAGCAGCCTACTCACCGGGACCCAATCTGGGGCCCAGTACTTC
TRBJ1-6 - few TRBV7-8 CASSLRVLNSPLHF TGTGCCAGCAGTTTAAGGGTTCTGAATTCACCCCTCCACTTT
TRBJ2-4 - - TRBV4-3 CASSQAGQRDIQYF TGCGCCAGCAGCCAAGCCGGACAGAGGGACATTCAGTACTTC
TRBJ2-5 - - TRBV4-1 CASSHPKTLVSQYF TGCGCCAGCAGCCACCCCAAGACCTTAGTATCCCAGTACTTC
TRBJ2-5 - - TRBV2 CASSEWGGYQETQYF TGTGCCAGCAGCGAGTGGGGGGGCTACCAAGAGACCCAGTACTTC
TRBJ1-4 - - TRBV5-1 CASSPQKWPDEKLFF TGCGCCAGCAGCCCTCAAAAGTGGCCCGATGAAAAACTGTTTTTT
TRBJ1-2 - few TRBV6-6 CASSYSEGLGYGYTF TGTGCCAGCAGTTACTCGGAGGGGCTCGGCTATGGCTACACCTTC
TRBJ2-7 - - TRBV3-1 CASSQDLSSYEQYF TGTGCCAGCAGCCAAGACCTGAGCTCCTACGAGCAGTACTTC